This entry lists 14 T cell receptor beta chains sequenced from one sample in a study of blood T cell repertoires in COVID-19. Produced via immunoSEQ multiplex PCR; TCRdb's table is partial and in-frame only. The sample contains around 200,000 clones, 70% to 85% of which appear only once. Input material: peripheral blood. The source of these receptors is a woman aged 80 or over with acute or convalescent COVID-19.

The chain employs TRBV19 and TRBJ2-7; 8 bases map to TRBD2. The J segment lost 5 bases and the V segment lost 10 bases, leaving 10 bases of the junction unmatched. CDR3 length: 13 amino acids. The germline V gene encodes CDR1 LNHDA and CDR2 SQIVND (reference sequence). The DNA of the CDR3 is TGTGCCACCGAAGCGGGGGAGGGTGACGAGCAGTACTTC. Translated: CATEAGEGDEQYF. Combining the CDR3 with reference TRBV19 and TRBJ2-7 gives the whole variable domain DGGITQSPKYLFRKEGQNVTLSCEQNLNHDAMYWYRQDPGQGLRLIYYSQIVNDFQKGDIAEGYSVSREKKESFPLTVTSAQKNPTAFYLCATEAGEGDEQYFGPGTRLTVT.

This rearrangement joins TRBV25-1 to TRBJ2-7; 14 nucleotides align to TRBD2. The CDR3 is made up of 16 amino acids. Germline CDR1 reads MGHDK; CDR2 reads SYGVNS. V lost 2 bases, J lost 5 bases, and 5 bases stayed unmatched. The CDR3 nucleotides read TGTGCCAGCAGTGAAGGGACTAGCGGGAGTTCGAACGAGCAGTACTTC. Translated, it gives CASSEGTSGSSNEQYF.

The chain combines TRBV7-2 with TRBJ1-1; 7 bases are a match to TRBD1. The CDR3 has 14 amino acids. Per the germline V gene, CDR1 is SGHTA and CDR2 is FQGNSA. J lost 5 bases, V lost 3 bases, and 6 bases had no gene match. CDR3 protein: CASSFRQGRTEAFF. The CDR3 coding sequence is TGTGCCAGCAGCTTCCGACAGGGCCGAACTGAAGCTTTCTTT.

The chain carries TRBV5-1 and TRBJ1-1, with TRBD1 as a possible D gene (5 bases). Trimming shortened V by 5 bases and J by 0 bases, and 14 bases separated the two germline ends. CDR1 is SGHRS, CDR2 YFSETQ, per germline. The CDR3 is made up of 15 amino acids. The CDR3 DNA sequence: TGCGCCAGCAGTAGGACGGGACTTGTGAACACTGAAGCTTTCTTT. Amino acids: CASSRTGLVNTEAFF.

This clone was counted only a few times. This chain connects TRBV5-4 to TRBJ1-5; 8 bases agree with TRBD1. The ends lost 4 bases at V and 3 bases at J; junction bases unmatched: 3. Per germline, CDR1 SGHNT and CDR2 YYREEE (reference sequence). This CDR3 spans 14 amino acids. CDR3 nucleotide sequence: TGTGCCAGCAGCCGACAGGGGCTCAATCAGCCCCAGCATTTT. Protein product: CASSRQGLNQPQHF.

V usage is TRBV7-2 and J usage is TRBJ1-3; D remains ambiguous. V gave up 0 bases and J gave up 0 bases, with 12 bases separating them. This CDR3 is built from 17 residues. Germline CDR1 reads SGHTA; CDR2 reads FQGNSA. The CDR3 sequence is CASSLAVKPGSGNTIYF. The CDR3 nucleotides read TGTGCCAGCAGCTTAGCCGTCAAGCCGGGCTCTGGAAACACCATATATTTT.

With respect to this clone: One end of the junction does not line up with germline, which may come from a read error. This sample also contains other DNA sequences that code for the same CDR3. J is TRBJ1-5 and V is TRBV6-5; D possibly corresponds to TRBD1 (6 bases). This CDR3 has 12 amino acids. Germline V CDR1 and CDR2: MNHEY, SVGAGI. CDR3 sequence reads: CASGGGSQPQHF. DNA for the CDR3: TGTGCCAGCGGGGGGGGCAGTCAGCCCCAACATTTT.

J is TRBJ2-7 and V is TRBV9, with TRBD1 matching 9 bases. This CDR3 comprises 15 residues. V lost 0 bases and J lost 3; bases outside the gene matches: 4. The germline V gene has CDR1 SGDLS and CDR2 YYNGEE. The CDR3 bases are TGTGCCAGCAGCGTAGAGGGGGACAGGGTCTACGAGCAGTACTTC. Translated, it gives CASSVEGDRVYEQYF.

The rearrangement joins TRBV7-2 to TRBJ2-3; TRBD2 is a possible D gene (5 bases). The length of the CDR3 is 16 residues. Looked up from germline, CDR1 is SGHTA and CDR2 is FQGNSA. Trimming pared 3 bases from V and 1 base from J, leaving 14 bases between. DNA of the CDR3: TGTGCCAGCAGCTTCGGACTGCCCGGCGGCACAGATACGCAGTATTTT. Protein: CASSFGLPGGTDTQYF.

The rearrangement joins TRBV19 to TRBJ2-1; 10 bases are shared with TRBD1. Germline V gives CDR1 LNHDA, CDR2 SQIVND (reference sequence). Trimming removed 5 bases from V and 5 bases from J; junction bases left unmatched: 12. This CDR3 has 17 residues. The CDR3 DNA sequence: TGTGCCAGTAGTTCCTACCTCGGGACAGGGGAGAACAATGAGCAGTTCTTC. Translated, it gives CASSSYLGTGENNEQFF. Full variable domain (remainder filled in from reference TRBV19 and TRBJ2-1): DGGITQSPKYLFRKEGQNVTLSCEQNLNHDAMYWYRQDPGQGLRLIYYSQIVNDFQKGDIAEGYSVSREKKESFPLTVTSAQKNPTAFYLCASSSYLGTGENNEQFFGPGTRLTVL.

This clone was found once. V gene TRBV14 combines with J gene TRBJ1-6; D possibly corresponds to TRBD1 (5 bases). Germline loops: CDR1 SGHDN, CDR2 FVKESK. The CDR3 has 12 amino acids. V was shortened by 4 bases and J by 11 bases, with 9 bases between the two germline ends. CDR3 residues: CASSLPGAPLHF. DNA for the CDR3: TGTGCCAGCAGCCTTCCGGGGGCACCCCTCCACTTT.

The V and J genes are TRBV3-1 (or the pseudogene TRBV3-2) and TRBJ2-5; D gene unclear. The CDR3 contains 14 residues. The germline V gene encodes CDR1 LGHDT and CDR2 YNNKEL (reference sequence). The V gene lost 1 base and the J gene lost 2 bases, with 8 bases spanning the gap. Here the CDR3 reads CASSQVLNQETQYF. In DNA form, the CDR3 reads TGTGCCAGCAGCCAAGTACTAAATCAAGAGACCCAGTACTTC.

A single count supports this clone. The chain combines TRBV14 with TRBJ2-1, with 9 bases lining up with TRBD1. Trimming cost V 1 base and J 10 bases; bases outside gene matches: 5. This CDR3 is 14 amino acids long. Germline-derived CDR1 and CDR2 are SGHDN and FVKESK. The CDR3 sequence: CASSQGDRVGEQFF. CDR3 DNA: TGTGCCAGCAGCCAAGGGGACAGGGTTGGGGAGCAGTTCTTC. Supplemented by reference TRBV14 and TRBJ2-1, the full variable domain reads EAGVTQFPSHSVIEKGQTVTLRCDPISGHDNLYWYRRVMGKEIKFLLHFVKESKQDESGMPNNRFLAERTGGTYSTLKVQPAELEDSGVYFCASSQGDRVGEQFFGPGTRLTVL.

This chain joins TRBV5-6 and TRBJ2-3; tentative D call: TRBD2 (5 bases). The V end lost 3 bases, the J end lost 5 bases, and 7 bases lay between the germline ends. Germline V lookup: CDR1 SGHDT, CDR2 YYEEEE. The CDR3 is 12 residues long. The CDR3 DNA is TGTGCCAGCAGCTGGCGGGTAGATACGCAGTATTTT. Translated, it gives CASSWRVDTQYF.